This TCR beta chain originates from a study of blood T cell repertoires in COVID-19. Background on the study: Specimens from acute and convalescent COVID-19 originated in the United States, Italy and Spain. T cells, B-cell-depleted T cells, or PBMCs supplied cDNA or gDNA.

In the study's own analysis: Estimates of nucleated cell counts were drawn from the amplification of reference gene primers. The protocol was immunoSEQ multiplex PCR, while the TCRdb copy is restricted to in-frame clones and leaves out a portion. V, J and clone size derive from that table, while D and trimming were established from the DNA sequence. Altogether approximately 50,000 clones are present, over 75% being singletons, with the ten largest covering roughly 29%. V shed 3 bases and J shed 7 bases, with 16 bases lying between them. There are 15 residues in the CDR3. Germline-derived CDR1 and CDR2 are SGDLS and YYNGEE. Followed over time, Seattle patients had been enrolled while infection was active.

This TCR came from a man aged 55 to 69 with COVID-19, enrolled during active disease. The specimen sequenced was peripheral blood. V is TRBV9 and J is TRBJ2-2; a weak D match, TRBD1 (5 bases). The CDR3 loop is CASSAIQESSGELFF. CDR3 coding DNA: TGTGCCAGCAGCGCAATACAGGAGAGCAGCGGGGAGCTGTTTTTT.